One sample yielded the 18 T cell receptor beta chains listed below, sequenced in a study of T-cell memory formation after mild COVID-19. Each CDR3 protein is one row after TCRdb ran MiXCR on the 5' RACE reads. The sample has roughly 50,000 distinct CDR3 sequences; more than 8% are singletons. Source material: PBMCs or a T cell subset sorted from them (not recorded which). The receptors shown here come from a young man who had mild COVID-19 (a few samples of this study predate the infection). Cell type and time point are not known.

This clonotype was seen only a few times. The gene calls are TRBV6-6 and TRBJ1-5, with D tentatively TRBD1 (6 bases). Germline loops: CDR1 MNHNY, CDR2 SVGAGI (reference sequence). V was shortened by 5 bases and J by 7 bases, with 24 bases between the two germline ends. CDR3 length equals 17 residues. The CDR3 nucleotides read TGTGCCAGCAGTCCGCCCGAACAGGGCGCCAAGGGGCAGCCCCAGCATTTT. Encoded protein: CASSPPEQGAKGQPQHF.

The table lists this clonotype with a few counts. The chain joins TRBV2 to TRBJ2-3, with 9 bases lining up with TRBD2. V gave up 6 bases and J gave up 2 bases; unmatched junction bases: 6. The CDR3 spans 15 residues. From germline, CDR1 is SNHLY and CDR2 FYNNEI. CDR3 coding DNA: TGTGCCAGCAGAGTAGCGGGGGCCGTCACAGATACGCAGTATTTT. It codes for CASRVAGAVTDTQYF.

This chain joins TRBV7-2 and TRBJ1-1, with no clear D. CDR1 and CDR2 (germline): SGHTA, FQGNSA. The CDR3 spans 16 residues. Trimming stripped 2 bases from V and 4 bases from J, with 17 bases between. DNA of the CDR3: TGTGCCAGCAGCTTAAGGCACAGCCTCCTAAGCACTGAAGCTTTCTTT. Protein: CASSLRHSLLSTEAFF. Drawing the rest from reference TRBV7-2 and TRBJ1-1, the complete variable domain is GAGVSQSPSNKVTEKGKDVELRCDPISGHTALYWYRQSLGQGLEFLIYFQGNSAPDKSGLPSDRFSAERTGGSVSTLTIQRTQQEDSAVYLCASSLRHSLLSTEAFFGQGTRLTVV.

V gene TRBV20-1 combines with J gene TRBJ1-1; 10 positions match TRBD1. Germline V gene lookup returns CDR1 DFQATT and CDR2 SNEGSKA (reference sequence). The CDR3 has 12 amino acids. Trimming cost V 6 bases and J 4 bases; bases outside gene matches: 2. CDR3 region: CSARTGGTEAFF. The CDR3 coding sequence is TGCAGTGCGAGGACAGGGGGCACTGAAGCTTTCTTT.

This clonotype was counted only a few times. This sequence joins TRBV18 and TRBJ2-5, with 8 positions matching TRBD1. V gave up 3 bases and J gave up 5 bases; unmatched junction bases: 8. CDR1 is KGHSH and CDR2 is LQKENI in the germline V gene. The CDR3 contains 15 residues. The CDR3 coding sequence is TGTGCCAGCTCACCGGCGCAGGGGGCAGTGGAGACCCAGTACTTC. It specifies CASSPAQGAVETQYF.

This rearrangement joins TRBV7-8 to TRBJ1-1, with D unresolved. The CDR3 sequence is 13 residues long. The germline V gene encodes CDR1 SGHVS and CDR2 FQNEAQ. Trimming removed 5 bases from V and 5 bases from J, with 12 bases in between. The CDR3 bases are TGTGCCAGCAGCCCTTCGGGGTGGACTGAAGCTTTCTTT. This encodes CASSPSGWTEAFF.

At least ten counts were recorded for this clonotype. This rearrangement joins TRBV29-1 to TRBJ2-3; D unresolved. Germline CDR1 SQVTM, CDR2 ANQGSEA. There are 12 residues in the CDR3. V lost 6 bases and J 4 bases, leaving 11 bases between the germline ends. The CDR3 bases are TGCAGCGTGGTCCCCCCCGCAGATACGCAGTATTTT. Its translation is CSVVPPADTQYF.

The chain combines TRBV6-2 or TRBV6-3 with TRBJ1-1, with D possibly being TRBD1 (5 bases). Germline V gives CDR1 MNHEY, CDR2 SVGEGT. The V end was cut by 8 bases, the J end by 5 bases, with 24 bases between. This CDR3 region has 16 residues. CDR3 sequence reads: CASFSDAGRGTTEAFF. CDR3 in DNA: TGTGCCAGCTTTTCCGACGCGGGAAGGGGAACGACTGAAGCTTTCTTT.

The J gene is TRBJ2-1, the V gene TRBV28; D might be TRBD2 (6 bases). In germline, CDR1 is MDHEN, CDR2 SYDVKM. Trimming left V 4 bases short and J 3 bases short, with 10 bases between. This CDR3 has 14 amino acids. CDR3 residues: CASSSGDFYNEQFF. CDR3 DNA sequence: TGTGCCAGCAGTTCGGGGGACTTCTACAATGAGCAGTTCTTC.

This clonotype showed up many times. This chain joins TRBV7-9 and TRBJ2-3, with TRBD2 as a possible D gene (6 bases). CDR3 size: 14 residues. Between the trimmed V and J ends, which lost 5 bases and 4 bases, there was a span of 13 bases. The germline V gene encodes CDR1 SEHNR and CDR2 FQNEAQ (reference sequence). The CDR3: CASSRPGDADTQYF. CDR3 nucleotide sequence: TGTGCCAGCAGCCGTCCGGGGGACGCAGATACGCAGTATTTT. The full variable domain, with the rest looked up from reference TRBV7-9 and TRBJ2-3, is DTGVSQNPRHKITKRGQNVTFRCDPISEHNRLYWYRQTLGQGPEFLTYFQNEAQLEKSRLLSDRFSAERPKGSFSTLEIQRTEQGDSAMYLCASSRPGDADTQYFGPGTRLTVL.

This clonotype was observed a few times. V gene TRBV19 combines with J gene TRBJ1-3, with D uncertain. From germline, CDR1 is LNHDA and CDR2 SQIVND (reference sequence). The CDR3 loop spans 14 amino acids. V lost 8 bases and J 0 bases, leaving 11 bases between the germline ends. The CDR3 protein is CASSELRSGNTIYF. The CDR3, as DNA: TGTGCCAGTTCAGAACTACGCTCTGGAAACACCATATATTTT.

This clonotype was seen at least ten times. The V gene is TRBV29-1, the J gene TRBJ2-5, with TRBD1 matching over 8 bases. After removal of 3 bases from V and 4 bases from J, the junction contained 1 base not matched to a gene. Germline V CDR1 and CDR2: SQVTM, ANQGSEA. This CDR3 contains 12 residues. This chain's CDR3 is CSVDGQGETQYF. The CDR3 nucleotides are TGCAGCGTTGATGGACAGGGAGAGACCCAGTACTTC.

CDR3 DNA: TGTGCCAGCAGTCCCGCCAGAGGGGTTCGGTCGAGCTCCTACAATGAGCAGTTCTTC. This gives the protein CASSPARGVRSSSYNEQFF. This chain links TRBV12-3 or TRBV12-4 with TRBJ2-1; D tentatively fits TRBD1 or TRBD2 (5 bases each). Trimming removed 5 bases from V and 0 bases from J, with 23 bases in between. There are 19 residues in the CDR3.

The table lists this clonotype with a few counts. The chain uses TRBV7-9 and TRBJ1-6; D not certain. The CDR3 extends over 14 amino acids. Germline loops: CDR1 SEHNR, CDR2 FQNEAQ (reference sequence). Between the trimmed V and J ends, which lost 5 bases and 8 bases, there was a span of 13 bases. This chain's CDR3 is CASSPFYGDSPLHF. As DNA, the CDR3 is TGTGCCAGCAGCCCATTTTACGGGGATTCACCCCTCCACTTT.

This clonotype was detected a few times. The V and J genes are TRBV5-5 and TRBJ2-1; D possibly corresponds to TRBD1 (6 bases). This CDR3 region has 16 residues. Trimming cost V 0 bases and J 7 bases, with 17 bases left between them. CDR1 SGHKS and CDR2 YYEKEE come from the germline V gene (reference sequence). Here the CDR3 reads CASSLGWGQGFNEQFF. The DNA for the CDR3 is TGTGCCAGCAGCTTGGGATGGGGTCAGGGGTTTAATGAGCAGTTCTTC.

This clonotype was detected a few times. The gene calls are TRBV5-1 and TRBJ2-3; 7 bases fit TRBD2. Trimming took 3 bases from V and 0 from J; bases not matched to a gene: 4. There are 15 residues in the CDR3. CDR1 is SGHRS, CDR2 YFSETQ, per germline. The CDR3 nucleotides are TGCGCCAGCAGCTCGGGGGGACTGAGCACAGATACGCAGTATTTT. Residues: CASSSGGLSTDTQYF.

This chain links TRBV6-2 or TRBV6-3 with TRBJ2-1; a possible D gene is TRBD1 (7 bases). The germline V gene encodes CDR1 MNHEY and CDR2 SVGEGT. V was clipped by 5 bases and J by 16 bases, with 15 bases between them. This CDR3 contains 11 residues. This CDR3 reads CASSQGGPAFF. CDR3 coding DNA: TGTGCCAGCAGTCAGGGGGGACCCGCCTTCTTC.

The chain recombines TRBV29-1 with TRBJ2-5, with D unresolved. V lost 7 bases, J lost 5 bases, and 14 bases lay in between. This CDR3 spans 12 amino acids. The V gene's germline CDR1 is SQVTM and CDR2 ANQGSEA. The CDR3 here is CSAGISGETQYF. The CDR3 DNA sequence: TGCAGCGCCGGAATCAGTGGGGAGACCCAGTACTTC. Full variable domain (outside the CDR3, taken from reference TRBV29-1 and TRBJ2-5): SAVISQKPSRDICQRGTSLTIQCQVDSQVTMMFWYRQQPGQSLTLIATANQGSEATYESGFVIDKFPISRPNLTFSTLTVSNMSPEDSSIYLCSAGISGETQYFGPGTRLLVL.